The present T cell receptor beta chain was sequenced within a study of immune heterogeneity within non-small cell lung tumors. The overall study: It was found that the tumors were several squamous cell carcinomas, over 9 non-squamous carcinomas and 1 not otherwise specified. General study points: There were identical dominant CDR3 beta clonotypes recurring across tumor sites within a patient, together with site-unique high-frequency clones.

Per sample, approximately 0.6 ug of bulk tumor genomic DNA was the template used. Every primary tumor yielded several biopsies, spaced far apart, that were taken during surgery. These patients got curative surgery after being newly diagnosed with untreated non-small cell lung cancer. The TCR beta CDR3 region underwent multiplex PCR amplification with 32 V and 13 J primers. A single record per CDR3 protein comes from TCRdb applying MiXCR to the multiplex PCR reads. The sample has thousands of distinct CDR3 sequences; 45% are singletons. Notes on this clonotype: Its antigen remains unknown.

The CDR3 sequence is 12 residues long. V was clipped by 5 bases and J by 6 bases, with 7 bases between them. CDR1 LGHNT and CDR2 FRNRAP come from the germline V gene. The chain joins TRBV12-5 to TRBJ2-2; either TRBD1 or TRBD2 may fit D (5 bases each). The TCR was taken from a man in his fifties or sixties with non-small cell lung cancer. The sample was lung tumor tissue. The CDR3 reads CASGGGAGELFF. The CDR3 DNA is TGTGCTAGTGGTGGGGGTGCCGGGGAGCTGTTTTTT.